The clone carrying this T cell receptor (beta chain) turned up a few times. The data are from a study of identical twins. Through template switching, a universal primer site was introduced, and the cDNA contained unique molecular identifiers. TCRdb redid the calling of the 5' RACE reads with MiXCR, one entry per CDR3 protein. Here the sample spans more than 1.5 million distinct CDR3 sequences, more than 30% being singletons. With 2 bases clipped from V and 2 bases from J, the junction kept 6 bases outside the gene matches. Germline values: CDR1 MNHEY, CDR2 SVGEGT. CDR3 length: 16 amino acids. The sample was cord blood. The sequence was obtained from a newborn girl in good health. The V gene is TRBV6-2 or TRBV6-3, the J gene TRBJ2-3; 8 positions agree with TRBD2. The CDR3, as DNA: TGTGCCAGCAGTTACCCAGCGGGGGACTTCACAGATACGCAGTATTTT. It is translated as CASSYPAGDFTDTQYF.